This entry is about one T cell receptor beta chain. The antigen this receptor binds is unknown. No clone much larger than this one lies a single base away; base qualities are absent. This record comes from a study of T cell repertoires in cytomegalovirus infection (dated by TCRdb to about 2019). At the level of the whole study: Peptide stimulations targeted recently identified HLA-C-restricted CMV epitopes, whose presentation resists viral immunomodulation, together with well-studied HLA-B-restricted epitopes. Donor HLA type was relevant to the analysis, because carriage of CMV infection together with the matching HLA type was indicated by public TCR beta signatures.

The CDR3 starts with the cysteine, ends with the phenylalanine, and has 15 residues. Left in the record is the CDR3 DNA by itself, 45 bases read in frame from the first base. In the germline V gene, CDR1 corresponds to SQVTM and CDR2 to ANQGSEA. V and J are trimmed by 3 bases and 0 bases, and the gene matches miss 2 bases of the junction. The data were produced on an Illumina HiSeq 1500. TCRdb passed the public sequencing reads through fastp at Q25 and MiXCR, retaining productive beta sequences. Merged by CDR3 protein, the rows form single entries marked with the most common genes and DNA. The sample includes about 280,000 distinct CDR3 sequences, with roughly a fifth observed a single time. Roughly a fifth of the sample comes from the top ten. The treatment or condition label here, explained by the study, means: in vitro stimulation with specific CMV peptide epitopes to enrich CMV-specific T cells.

General conclusions and limits of the study: Carriers of CMV infection plus the relevant HLA type were discriminated by the cumulative frequency of public TCR beta family members in the study cohort and in an independent approximately 400-donor cohort. The ex vivo response was dominated by HLA-C-restricted CMV-specific TCR beta clonotypes, which also provided the single most frequent clonotype in two of eight donors.

The starting material was cultured PBMCs, obtained from culture after CMV antigen stimulation. Recombination linked TRBV29-1 to TRBJ2-3; TRBD2 matches 11 bases in the middle. The origin of this receptor is a human donor in good health (CMV status not recorded). Some clones in this sample may be carry-over from other donors' samples. The DNA sequence is TGCAGCGTTGATAGCGGGAGGGCTAGCACAGATACGCAGTATTTT. Translation gives CSVDSGRASTDTQYF.